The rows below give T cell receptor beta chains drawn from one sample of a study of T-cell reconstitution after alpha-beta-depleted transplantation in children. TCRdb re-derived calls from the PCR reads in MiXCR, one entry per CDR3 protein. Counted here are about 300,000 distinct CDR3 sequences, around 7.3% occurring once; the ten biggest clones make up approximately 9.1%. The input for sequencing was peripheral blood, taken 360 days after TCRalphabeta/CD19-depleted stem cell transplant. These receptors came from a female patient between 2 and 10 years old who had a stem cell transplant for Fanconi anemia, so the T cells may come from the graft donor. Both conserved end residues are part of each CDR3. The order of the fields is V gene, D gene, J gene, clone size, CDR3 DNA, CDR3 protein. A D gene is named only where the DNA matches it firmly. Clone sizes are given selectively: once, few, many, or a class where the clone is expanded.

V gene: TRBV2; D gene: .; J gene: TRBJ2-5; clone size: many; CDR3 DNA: TGTGCCAGCAGTCTCGGTACGGAGACCCAGTACTTC; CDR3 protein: CASSLGTETQYF
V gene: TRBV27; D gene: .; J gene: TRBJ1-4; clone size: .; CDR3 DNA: TGTGCCAGCAGTCCAGACAATGGTAATGAAAAACTGTTTTTT; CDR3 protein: CASSPDNGNEKLFF
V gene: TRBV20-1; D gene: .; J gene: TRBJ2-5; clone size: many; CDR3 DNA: TGCAGTGCCCCCACAAGGGCCCACCGGGAGACCCAGTACTTC; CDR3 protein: CSAPTRAHRETQYF
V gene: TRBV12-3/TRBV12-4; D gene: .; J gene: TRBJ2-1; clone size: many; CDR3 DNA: TGTGCCAGCAGGTGGCTAGCAGGGGTCAGCTCCTACAATGAGCAGTTCTTC; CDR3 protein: CASRWLAGVSSYNEQFF
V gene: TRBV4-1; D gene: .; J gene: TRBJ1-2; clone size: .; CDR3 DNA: TGCGCCAGCAGCCAAGCTCAGACTAACTATGGCTACACCTTC; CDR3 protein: CASSQAQTNYGYTF
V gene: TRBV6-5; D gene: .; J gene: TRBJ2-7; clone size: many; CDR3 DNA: TGTGCCAGCAGTTACTTGGGGAACTCCTACGAGCAGTACTTC; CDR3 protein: CASSYLGNSYEQYF
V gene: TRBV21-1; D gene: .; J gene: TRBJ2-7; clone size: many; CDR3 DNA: TGTGCCAGCAGGGCGGCAGTGTGCTACGAGCAGTACTTC; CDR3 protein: CASRAAVCYEQYF
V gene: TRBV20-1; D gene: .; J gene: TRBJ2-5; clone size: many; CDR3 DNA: TGCAGTGCCCCCTCACTGGGCCAAGAGACCCAGTACTTC; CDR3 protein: CSAPSLGQETQYF
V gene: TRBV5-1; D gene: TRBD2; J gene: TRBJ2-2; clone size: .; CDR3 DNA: TGCGCCAGCAGCTCGGGACTAGCGGGAGCTGGCGGGGAGCTGTTTTTT; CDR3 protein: CASSSGLAGAGGELFF
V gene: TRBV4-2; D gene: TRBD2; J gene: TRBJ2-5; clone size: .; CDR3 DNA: TGTGCCAGCAGCGACAGCTTGCGGGGGGTGGGGGAGACCCAGTACTTC; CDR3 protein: CASSDSLRGVGETQYF
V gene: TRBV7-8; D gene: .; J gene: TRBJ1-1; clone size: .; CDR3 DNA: TGTGCCAGCAGCTTAGTAAGGGTAGGAATCACTGAAGCTTTCTTT; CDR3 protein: CASSLVRVGITEAFF
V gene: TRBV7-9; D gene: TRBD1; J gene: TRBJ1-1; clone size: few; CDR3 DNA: TGTGCCAGCAGCTTATCCGGGACAGGTGAAGCTTTCTTT; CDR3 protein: CASSLSGTGEAFF
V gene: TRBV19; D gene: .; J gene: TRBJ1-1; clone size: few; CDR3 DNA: TGTGCCAGTAGTATTCGTTTAAACACTGAAGCTTTCTTT; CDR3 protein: CASSIRLNTEAFF
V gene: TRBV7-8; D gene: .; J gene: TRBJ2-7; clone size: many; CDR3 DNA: TGTGCCAGCAGCCAATCGTGGTCCTACGAGCAGTACTTC; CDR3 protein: CASSQSWSYEQYF
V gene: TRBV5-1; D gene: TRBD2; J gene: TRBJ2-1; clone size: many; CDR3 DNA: TGCGCCAGCAGCTCATCTAGCGGGGGTTCTTACAATGAGCAGTTCTTC; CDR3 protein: CASSSSSGGSYNEQFF
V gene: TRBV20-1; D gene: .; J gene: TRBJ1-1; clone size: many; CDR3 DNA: TGCAGTGCATTGCAGGACCGACCCCTGAGGAACACTGAAGCTTTCTTT; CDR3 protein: CSALQDRPLRNTEAFF
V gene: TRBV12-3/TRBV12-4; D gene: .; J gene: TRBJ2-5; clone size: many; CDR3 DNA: TGTGCCAGCAGTTTCGGGCTCCAAGAGACCCAGTACTTC; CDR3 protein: CASSFGLQETQYF
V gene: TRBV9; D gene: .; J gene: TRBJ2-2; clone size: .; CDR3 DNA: TGTGCCAGCAGCGTATTAGGAACCGGGGAGCTGTTTTTT; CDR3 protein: CASSVLGTGELFF
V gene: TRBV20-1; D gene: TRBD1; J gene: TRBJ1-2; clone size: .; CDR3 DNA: TGCAGTGCTTCGGGACAGGGGTCTTTTGGGGGCTACACCTTC; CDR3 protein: CSASGQGSFGGYTF
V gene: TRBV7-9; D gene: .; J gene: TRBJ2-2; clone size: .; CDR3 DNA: TGTGCCAGCAGCGCCTCCGGGACGGATTTGGTCACCGGGGAGCTGTTTTTT; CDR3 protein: CASSASGTDLVTGELFF
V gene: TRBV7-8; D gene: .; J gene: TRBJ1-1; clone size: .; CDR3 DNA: TGTGCCAGCAGCTTAGTCGGGGGACCGAACACTGAAGCTTTCTTT; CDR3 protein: CASSLVGGPNTEAFF
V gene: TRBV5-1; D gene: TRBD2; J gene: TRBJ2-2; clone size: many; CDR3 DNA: TGCGCCAGCAGCGCTGGACTAGCGGGAACCGGGGAGCTGTTTTTT; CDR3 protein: CASSAGLAGTGELFF
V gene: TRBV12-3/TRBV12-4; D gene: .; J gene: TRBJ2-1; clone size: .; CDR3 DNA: TGTGCCAGCAGTGCTCTGGCGGGATGGGGGTATGAGCAGTTCTTC; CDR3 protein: CASSALAGWGYEQFF
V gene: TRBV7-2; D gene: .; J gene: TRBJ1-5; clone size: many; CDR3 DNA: TGTGCCAGCAGCTCAGTGGGGCTAAGCAATCAGCCCCAGCATTTT; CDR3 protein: CASSSVGLSNQPQHF
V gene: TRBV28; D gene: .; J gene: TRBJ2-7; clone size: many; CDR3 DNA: TGTGCCAGCAATTTGGCGGGACCAAGGAACGAGCAGTACTTC; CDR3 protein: CASNLAGPRNEQYF
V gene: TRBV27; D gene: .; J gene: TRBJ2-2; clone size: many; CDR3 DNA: TGTGCCAGCAGTGACAGGCTCACCGGGGAGCTGTTTTTT; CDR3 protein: CASSDRLTGELFF
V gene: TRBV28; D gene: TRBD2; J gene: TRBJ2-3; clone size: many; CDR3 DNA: TGTGCCAGCAGTCCGGGACTAGTTTTGCCAGATACGCAGTATTTT; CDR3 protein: CASSPGLVLPDTQYF
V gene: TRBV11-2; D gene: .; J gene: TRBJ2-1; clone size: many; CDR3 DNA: TGTGCCAGCAGCCGCAGGGACGTCGTTGAGCAGTTCTTC; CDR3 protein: CASSRRDVVEQFF
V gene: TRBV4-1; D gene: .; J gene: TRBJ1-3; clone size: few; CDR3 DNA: TGCGCCAGCAGCCAGGGGGGACTAGGAAACACCATATATTTT; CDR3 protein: CASSQGGLGNTIYF
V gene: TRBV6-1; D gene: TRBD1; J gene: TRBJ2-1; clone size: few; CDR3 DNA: TGTGCCAGCAGTGTTAACGGGGACAGGGATCAGTTCTTC; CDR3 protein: CASSVNGDRDQFF
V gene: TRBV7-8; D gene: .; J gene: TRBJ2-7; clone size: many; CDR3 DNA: TGTGCCAGCAGCTCTACAGGGAGCTCCTACGAGCAGTACTTC; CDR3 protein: CASSSTGSSYEQYF
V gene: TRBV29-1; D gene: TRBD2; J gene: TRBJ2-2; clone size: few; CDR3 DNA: TGCAGCGTTTCAGGGGCGGGGGGATTCGGGGAGCTGTTTTTT; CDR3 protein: CSVSGAGGFGELFF
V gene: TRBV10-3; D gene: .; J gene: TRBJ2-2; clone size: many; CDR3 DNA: TGTGCCATCAGTGAGTCAGCTAGCCTGAACACCGGGGAGCTGTTTTTT; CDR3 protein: CAISESASLNTGELFF
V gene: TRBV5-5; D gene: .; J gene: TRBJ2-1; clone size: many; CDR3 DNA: TGTGCCAGCAGCTTCGCCCCGTCGGGTGAGCAGTTCTTC; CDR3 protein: CASSFAPSGEQFF
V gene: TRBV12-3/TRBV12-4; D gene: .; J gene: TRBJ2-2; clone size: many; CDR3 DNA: TGTGCCAGCAGTTTAGCAAGGTTCACCGGGGAGCTGTTTTTT; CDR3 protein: CASSLARFTGELFF
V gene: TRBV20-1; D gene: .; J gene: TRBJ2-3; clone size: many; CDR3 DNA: TGCAGTGCTGCTTATGGGGCCAGCTCAGATACGCAGTATTTT; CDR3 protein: CSAAYGASSDTQYF
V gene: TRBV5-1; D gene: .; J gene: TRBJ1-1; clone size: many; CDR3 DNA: TGCGCCAGCAGCGTTACTACGAACACTGAAGCTTTCTTT; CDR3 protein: CASSVTTNTEAFF
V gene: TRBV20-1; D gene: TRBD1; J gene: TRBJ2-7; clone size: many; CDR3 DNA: TGCAGTGCTCGACAGGGGGCGGCCGAGCAGTACTTC; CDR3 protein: CSARQGAAEQYF
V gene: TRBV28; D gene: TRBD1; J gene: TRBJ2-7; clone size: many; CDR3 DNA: TGTGCCAGCAGACCGGGGACAGGCTACGAGCAGTACTTC; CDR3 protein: CASRPGTGYEQYF